Here is one T cell receptor (beta chain) with its context. What it binds is not known. TCRdb reprocessed the 5' RACE reads with MiXCR, giving one entry per CDR3 protein. This table holds 150,000 to 200,000 distinct CDR3 sequences, around 19% found once. This entry is derived from a study of CD8 T cells in ankylosing spondylitis. Broader study findings: Previously reported in reactive arthritis synovial fluid and blood were some of the motif variants.

Germline values: CDR1 DFQATT, CDR2 SNEGSKA (reference sequence). The V end was cut by 0 bases, the J end by 5 bases, with 7 bases between. CDR3 length equals 13 residues. The source material was blood, either unsorted or a sorted T cell fraction (not recorded which). This sequence was found in a male donor with ankylosing spondylitis or in good health (not recorded which). The V call is TRBV20-1, the J call TRBJ1-4, with D hard to call. For the CDR3, the DNA is TGCAGTGCTAGAGATAGAGGGAATGAAAAACTGTTTTTT. Translated, it gives CSARDRGNEKLFF.